These 27 T cell receptor beta chains were all obtained from the same sample, sequenced in a study of blood T cell repertoires in COVID-19. TCRdb's copy holds only in-frame clones and misses some; the assay was immunoSEQ multiplex PCR. Among around 230,000 clones listed, around 83% were seen once. Material for sequencing was peripheral blood. All receptors derive from a woman older than 75 with acute or convalescent COVID-19.

DNA for the CDR3: TGTGCCAGCAGCCGAACCCGGGGGGGCCTTGGCAATGAGCAGTTCTTC. As protein: CASSRTRGGLGNEQFF. J is TRBJ2-1 and V is TRBV7-6, with TRBD2 identical over 8 bases. The CDR3 covers 16 residues. J was trimmed by 6 bases and V by 5 bases; bases with no gene match: 12. Germline V gives CDR1 SGHVS, CDR2 FNYEAQ.

This clone was observed a few times. This rearrangement joins TRBV28 to TRBJ2-5, with D perhaps matching TRBD1 (6 bases). The CDR3 contains 13 residues. Germline V gene data show CDR1 as MDHEN and CDR2 as SYDVKM. Trimming stripped 7 bases from V and 0 bases from J, with 9 bases between. In nucleotides, the CDR3 is TGTGCCAGCATAACAGGGAACCAAGAGACCCAGTACTTC. This encodes CASITGNQETQYF.

The chain uses TRBV6-5 and TRBJ1-6; 9 bases agree with TRBD1. V lost 6 bases, J lost 10 bases, and 10 bases stayed unmatched. The germline V gene encodes CDR1 MNHEY and CDR2 SVGAGI. The CDR3 sequence is 15 residues long. CDR3 amino acids: CASRAPGQGLSPLHF. The DNA of the CDR3 is TGTGCCAGCAGGGCGCCGGGACAGGGTCTGTCACCCCTCCACTTT.

This clone was seen once. J is TRBJ1-3 and V is TRBV25-1, with D possibly matching TRBD1 (5 bases). The CDR3 runs 15 residues. Looked up from germline, CDR1 is MGHDK and CDR2 is SYGVNS. Trimming pared 4 bases from V and 4 bases from J, leaving 14 bases between. The CDR3 nucleotides are TGTGCCAGCAGTGGGTCAGGGCGGCGCGGAAACACCATATATTTT. It encodes CASSGSGRRGNTIYF.

In DNA form, the CDR3 reads TGTGCCAGCAGCCAGAGCTCCTACGAGCAGTACTTC. It codes for CASSQSSYEQYF. V usage is TRBV3-1 (or the pseudogene TRBV3-2) and J usage is TRBJ2-7; no definite D call. V shed 3 bases and J shed 0 bases, with 3 bases lying between them. The CDR3 is made up of 12 amino acids. CDR1 and CDR2 (germline): LGHDT, YNNKEL (reference sequence).

This clone was detected only once. This CDR3 is CASSWTGAEAFF. The CDR3 DNA sequence: TGTGCCAGCAGCTGGACAGGGGCTGAAGCTTTCTTT. This rearrangement joins TRBV28 to TRBJ1-1, with 9 bases matching TRBD1. Germline V CDR1 and CDR2: MDHEN, SYDVKM. J was trimmed by 6 bases and V by 6 bases; bases with no gene match: 2. The CDR3 is 12 amino acids.

V gene TRBV28 combines with J gene TRBJ1-1; D gene unclear. Deletions cut 6 bases from V and 5 bases from J, with 16 bases between. This CDR3 contains 14 residues. Germline V gene data show CDR1 as MDHEN and CDR2 as SYDVKM. The DNA of the CDR3 is TGTGCCAGCAGAAACCGTGCAGGCGGGACTGAAGCTTTCTTT. It encodes CASRNRAGGTEAFF.

The V and J genes are TRBV28 and TRBJ2-1, with TRBD1 matching over 7 bases. The germline gives CDR1 MDHEN, CDR2 SYDVKM. The CDR3 length is 19 residues. J gave up 1 base and V 5 bases, and 17 bases lay outside the gene matches. The CDR3 nucleotides are TGTGCCAGCAGTCCATCCTCCCCCAGACAGGGTCGTTCCTACAATGAGCAGTTCTTC. Translation: CASSPSSPRQGRSYNEQFF.

The chain joins TRBV19 to TRBJ1-5; the match to TRBD1 covers 7 bases. V shed 7 bases, J shed 0 bases, and the junction held 9 bases outside the gene matches. The CDR3 spans 16 residues. CDR1 and CDR2 (germline): LNHDA, SQIVND (reference sequence). CDR3 region: CASIPPGQNSNQPQHF. The CDR3 DNA reads TGTGCCAGTATTCCTCCGGGACAGAATAGCAATCAGCCCCAGCATTTT.

This clone has a handful of counts. V is TRBV7-9 and J is TRBJ1-2; TRBD1 agrees at 7 bases. The J segment lost 7 bases and the V segment lost 6 bases, leaving 14 bases of the junction unmatched. CDR3 length equals 15 residues. Germline assignment: CDR1 SEHNR and CDR2 FQNEAQ (reference sequence). The CDR3 sequence: CASSSTGTSGGGYTF. In DNA form, the CDR3 reads TGTGCCAGCAGTTCGACAGGGACCTCCGGGGGTGGCTACACCTTC.

In its sample, this clone was seen a few times. The CDR3 protein is CASSVAGGSSPLHF. In DNA, the CDR3 is TGTGCCAGCAGCGTAGCAGGGGGAAGTTCACCCCTCCACTTT. The chain recombines TRBV9 with TRBJ1-6, with TRBD1 matching over 7 bases. After removal of 0 bases from V and 9 bases from J, the junction contained 3 bases not matched to a gene. Germline V lookup: CDR1 SGDLS, CDR2 YYNGEE. The CDR3 is 14 residues long.

This clone is a singleton in its sample. DNA for the CDR3: TGTGCCTGGAGTGGACTATCGACCGGTGGCTACACCTTC. Protein sequence: CAWSGLSTGGYTF. This chain joins TRBV30 and TRBJ1-2; D is uncertain. V dropped 1 base and J dropped 7 bases, with 13 bases sitting between them. The CDR3 sequence is 13 residues long. Germline V gives CDR1 GTSNPN, CDR2 SVGIG (reference sequence).

The chain recombines TRBV28 with TRBJ1-6; 10 positions match TRBD1. The CDR3 is 19 residues long. Looked up from germline, CDR1 is MDHEN and CDR2 is SYDVKM. With 7 bases clipped from V and 0 bases from J, the junction kept 12 bases outside the gene matches. CDR3 sequence (DNA): TGTGCCAGCACCCCGGGGGGACAGGGGCCACGCTCCTATAATTCACCCCTCCACTTT. Its translation: CASTPGGQGPRSYNSPLHF.

The chain links TRBV9 to TRBJ1-1; D is unresolved. CDR1 is SGDLS, CDR2 YYNGEE, per germline. The V gene lost 2 bases and the J gene lost 3 bases, with 8 bases spanning the gap. This CDR3 has 13 amino acids. CDR3 DNA sequence: TGTGCCAGCAGCGTTCGGGGAGACACTGAAGCTTTCTTT. It is translated as CASSVRGDTEAFF.

V gene TRBV5-1 combines with J gene TRBJ2-3; 9 bases line up with TRBD2. Germline loops: CDR1 SGHRS, CDR2 YFSETQ. The CDR3 contains 14 residues. Trimming removed 7 bases from V and 0 bases from J; junction bases left unmatched: 3. The CDR3 nucleotides read TGCGCCAGCCGTACTAGCGGGAGCACAGATACGCAGTATTTT. This codes for CASRTSGSTDTQYF. Drawing the rest from reference TRBV5-1 and TRBJ2-3, the complete variable domain is KAGVTQTPRYLIKTRGQQVTLSCSPISGHRSVSWYQQTPGQGLQFLFEYFSETQRNKGNFPGRFSGRQFSNSRSEMNVSTLELGDSALYLCASRTSGSTDTQYFGPGTRLTVL.

The chain carries TRBV28 and TRBJ2-7, with TRBD1 matching over 7 bases. CDR3 size: 14 residues. V was clipped by 6 bases and J by 0 bases; unmatched bases: 5. CDR1 MDHEN and CDR2 SYDVKM come from the germline V gene. The CDR3 spells CASRGTASSYEQYF. Here the CDR3 DNA reads TGTGCCAGCAGGGGGACAGCCAGCTCCTACGAGCAGTACTTC.

The V call is TRBV2, the J call TRBJ1-1; possibly TRBD1 for D (6 bases). Germline V lookup: CDR1 SNHLY, CDR2 FYNNEI. The germline V and J ends were trimmed by 6 bases and 2 bases, with 16 bases remaining between them. CDR3 length: 15 amino acids. The CDR3 nucleotides are TGTGCCAGCAGCCCTTACGGGACACCAAACACTGAAGCTTTCTTT. It is translated as CASSPYGTPNTEAFF.

This clone was found a few times. The chain combines TRBV24-1 with TRBJ1-2, with TRBD1 identical over 10 bases. The V segment lost 3 bases and the J segment 8 bases; nucleotides outside the gene matches: 5. CDR1 is KGHDR, CDR2 SFDVKD, per germline. The CDR3 length is 14 residues. This chain's CDR3 is CATSDTDRGYGYTF. The CDR3 nucleotides are TGTGCCACCAGTGATACGGACAGGGGGTACGGCTACACCTTC.

The J gene is TRBJ1-2, the V gene TRBV6-5, with D possibly TRBD1 on 5 matching bases. The ends were cut back, 8 bases at V and 4 bases at J, with 20 bases in the middle. There are 15 residues in the CDR3. Germline values: CDR1 MNHEY, CDR2 SVGAGI. The CDR3 region is CASGTAGKGFYGYTF. The CDR3 coding sequence is TGTGCCAGCGGGACCGCGGGGAAGGGCTTCTATGGCTACACCTTC.

The rearrangement links TRBV19 to TRBJ1-5; D unclear. Trimming pared 1 base from V and 1 base from J, leaving 11 bases between. Germline CDR1 reads LNHDA; CDR2 reads SQIVND (reference sequence). The CDR3 has 16 amino acids. CDR3 residues: CASSIAGGWSNQPQHF. The CDR3 region has the DNA TGTGCCAGTAGTATAGCGGGAGGGTGGAGCAATCAGCCCCAGCATTTT.

V gene TRBV7-9 combines with J gene TRBJ1-5; 7 nucleotides match TRBD1. CDR3 length: 16 amino acids. The junction had 6 bases not matched to a gene; V was cut back by 3 bases and J by 1 base. Germline CDR1 SEHNR, CDR2 FQNEAQ (reference sequence). CDR3 in amino acids: CASSLGRGESNQPQHF. The CDR3 region has the DNA TGTGCCAGCAGCTTGGGCAGGGGGGAAAGCAATCAGCCCCAGCATTTT.

This chain links TRBV6-2 or TRBV6-3 with TRBJ1-1; D is unresolved. Germline lookup yields CDR1 MNHEY and CDR2 SVGEGT. The CDR3 loop spans 16 amino acids. The V gene lost 5 bases and the J gene lost 3 bases, with 19 bases spanning the gap. The CDR3 DNA sequence: TGTGCCAGCAGTCGTCATGTGTGGGGAGGGTACACTGAAGCTTTCTTT. This codes for CASSRHVWGGYTEAFF.

The chain employs TRBV27 and TRBJ1-6; D remains ambiguous. Trimming removed 6 bases at V and 7 bases at J, with 10 bases between. The germline V gene has CDR1 MNHEY and CDR2 SMNVEV (reference sequence). The CDR3 is 13 amino acids. CDR3 protein: CASRTVGNSPLHF. Written as DNA, the CDR3 is TGTGCCAGCAGGACTGTCGGGAATTCACCCCTCCACTTT.

This clone was found once. This chain uses TRBV11-2 with TRBJ1-6; maybe TRBD1 (5 bases). This CDR3 contains 18 residues. From germline, CDR1 is SGHAT and CDR2 FQNNGV. The V and J ends lost 1 base and 10 bases respectively, with 23 bases between them. CDR3 residues: CASSLVGDSGRNWSPLHF. DNA of the CDR3: TGTGCCAGCAGCTTAGTTGGTGACAGCGGGCGGAATTGGTCACCCCTCCACTTT.

The chain combines TRBV28 with TRBJ1-5; D call uncertain. Germline V gives CDR1 MDHEN, CDR2 SYDVKM. Trimming stripped 3 bases from V and 10 bases from J, with 7 bases between. The CDR3 is 11 amino acids. The CDR3 reads CASSFEHPQHF. In DNA, the CDR3 is TGTGCCAGCAGTTTTGAGCATCCCCAGCATTTT.

The chain uses TRBV7-6 and TRBJ1-6; 7 positions match TRBD1. Germline assignment: CDR1 SGHVS and CDR2 FNYEAQ. CDR3 length equals 15 residues. The junction had 8 bases not matched to a gene; V was cut back by 5 bases and J by 7 bases. The CDR3 is CASSLTGLENSPLHF. The CDR3 DNA reads as TGTGCCAGCAGCCTGACAGGGCTTGAAAATTCACCCCTCCACTTT.

The table lists this clone with a count of one. The chain joins TRBV6-1 to TRBJ1-1, with 10 bases identical to TRBD1. The trim removed 2 bases at V and 5 bases at J, leaving 8 bases unmatched. This CDR3 spans 16 amino acids. CDR1 is MNHNS, CDR2 SASEGT, per germline. CDR3 residues: CASSEKTGGSGTEAFF. CDR3 DNA sequence: TGTGCCAGCAGTGAAAAGACAGGGGGCTCGGGGACTGAAGCTTTCTTT.